These 30 T cell receptor beta chains share one sample of origin, sequenced in a study of memory CD4+ T cells and cytomegalovirus serostatus. The sort gate was single viable CD3+CD4+CD8-CD45RO+ cells for memory CD4+ T cells. Repertoires were generated with immunoSEQ multiplex PCR, while TCRdb's copy carries only in-frame clones and drops some. The sample includes 64,000 or so clones, around 77% seen only once; the top ten take about 1%. Sequencing was carried out using memory CD4+ T cells from blood. The receptors come from an adult in good health and CMV-seronegative.

The genes are TRBV6-5 and TRBJ2-7, with 7 bases lining up with TRBD2. V was clipped by 2 bases and J by 3 bases; unmatched bases: 4. Looked up from germline, CDR1 is MNHEY and CDR2 is SVGAGI. There are 14 residues in the CDR3. This CDR3 is CASSYGREGYEQYF. In DNA form, the CDR3 reads TGTGCCAGCAGTTACGGGAGGGAGGGCTACGAGCAGTACTTC.

The CDR3 protein is CATSPSLGGWTEAFF. The CDR3 nucleotides read TGTGCCACCAGCCCCTCCTTGGGAGGGTGGACTGAAGCTTTCTTT. This sequence joins TRBV15 and TRBJ1-1, with no clear D. V dropped 5 bases and J dropped 5 bases, with 18 bases sitting between them. Germline loops: CDR1 LNHNV, CDR2 YYDKDF (reference sequence). The CDR3 runs to 15 residues.

The CDR3 spells CASSTSVDQPQHF. DNA of the CDR3: TGTGCCAGCAGTACGAGCGTAGATCAGCCCCAGCATTTT. The chain combines TRBV28 with TRBJ1-5; D is unclear. V was shortened by 5 bases and J by 5 bases, with 10 bases between the two germline ends. This CDR3 spans 13 amino acids. The V gene's germline CDR1 is MDHEN and CDR2 SYDVKM. Variable domain in full (rest from reference TRBV28 and TRBJ1-5): DVKVTQSSRYLVKRTGEKVFLECVQDMDHENMFWYRQDPGLGLRLIYFSYDVKMKEKGDIPEGYSVSREKKERFSLILESASTNQTSMYLCASSTSVDQPQHFGDGTRLSIL.

The chain has TRBV7-3 and TRBJ1-1, with D uncertain. Trimming left V 4 bases short and J 1 base short, with 10 bases between. This CDR3 has 14 residues. Germline lookup yields CDR1 SGHTA and CDR2 FQGTGA. The CDR3 DNA is TGTGCCAGCAGCTCCTACCTGGGGAACACTGAAGCTTTCTTT. It codes for CASSSYLGNTEAFF.

The table lists this clone with a count of one. The chain carries TRBV7-8 and TRBJ1-5; possibly TRBD1 for D (6 bases). Germline-derived CDR1 and CDR2 are SGHVS and FQNEAQ. Trimming left V 1 base short and J 7 bases short, with 8 bases between. The CDR3 has 13 residues. The CDR3 coding sequence is TGTGCCAGCAGCTTAGACAGGGAACAGCCCCAGCATTTT. Its protein is CASSLDREQPQHF.

The V call is TRBV29-1, the J call TRBJ2-3, with a tentative D call TRBD1 (5 bases). CDR3 length equals 13 residues. Germline V CDR1 and CDR2: SQVTM, ANQGSEA. V shed 4 bases and J shed 1 base, with 9 bases lying between them. The CDR3 sequence is CSVVDIRTDTQYF. The CDR3 DNA is TGCAGCGTTGTGGACATACGCACAGATACGCAGTATTTT.

The chain couples TRBV7-6 to TRBJ2-2, with unresolved D. V was clipped by 5 bases and J by 3 bases, with 7 bases between them. This CDR3 region has 13 residues. The germline V gene has CDR1 SGHVS and CDR2 FNYEAQ. DNA for the CDR3: TGTGCCAGCAGCCGAGACTACACCGGGGAGCTGTTTTTT. Amino acids: CASSRDYTGELFF.

This clone was seen a few times. The chain has TRBV7-8 and TRBJ1-2; unclear D gene. The CDR3 runs 16 residues. Germline CDR1 SGHVS, CDR2 FQNEAQ. Trimming took 2 bases from V and 0 from J, leaving 13 bases between them. CDR3: CASSLYANTPNYGYTF. In nucleotides, the CDR3 is TGTGCCAGCAGCTTATATGCGAATACACCTAACTATGGCTACACCTTC. Full variable domain (missing parts from reference TRBV7-8 and TRBJ1-2): GAGVSQSPRYKVAKRGQDVALRCDPISGHVSLFWYQQALGQGPEFLTYFQNEAQLDKSGLPSDRFFAERPEGSVSTLKIQRTQQEDSAVYLCASSLYANTPNYGYTFGSGTRLTVV.

This sequence joins TRBV5-1 and TRBJ1-1; TRBD1 aligns across 9 bases. The germline gives CDR1 SGHRS, CDR2 YFSETQ. The CDR3 has 13 amino acids. Trimming took 4 bases from V and 6 from J; bases not matched to a gene: 4. The CDR3 is CASSGTGNAEAFF. The CDR3, as DNA: TGCGCCAGCAGCGGGACAGGGAATGCTGAAGCTTTCTTT.

The sample holds a few counts of this clone. This chain connects TRBV2 to TRBJ1-5; 10 bases fit TRBD1. This CDR3 has 14 residues. V lost 7 bases, J lost 4 bases, and 4 bases stayed unmatched. Germline loops: CDR1 SNHLY, CDR2 FYNNEI. The CDR3 DNA is TGTGCCAGCAATATGGACAGGGGGAATCAGCCCCAGCATTTT. Encoded protein: CASNMDRGNQPQHF.

The V call is TRBV12-5, the J call TRBJ1-2; D unclear. V shed 0 bases and J shed 0 bases, with 14 bases lying between them. This CDR3 contains 17 residues. Germline V gene sequence: CDR1 LGHNT, CDR2 FRNRAP. CDR3 DNA: TGTGCTAGTGGTTTGGTAAGGTCAACCACAGCTAACTATGGCTACACCTTC. Its protein is CASGLVRSTTANYGYTF.

This rearrangement joins TRBV6-6 to TRBJ2-3, with TRBD2 identical over 8 bases. The CDR3 contains 14 residues. Trimming removed 7 bases from V and 2 bases from J; junction bases left unmatched: 5. In germline, CDR1 is MNHNY, CDR2 SVGAGI (reference sequence). As DNA, the CDR3 is TGTGCCAGCAAAGATAGCGGGAACACAGATACGCAGTATTTT. Its translation: CASKDSGNTDTQYF.

This clone was counted between two and nine times. J is TRBJ1-1 and V is TRBV19, with D perhaps matching TRBD1 (6 bases). V was pared by 7 bases and J by 2 bases, with 11 bases between. The CDR3 runs 13 residues. Per germline, CDR1 LNHDA and CDR2 SQIVND (reference sequence). The CDR3 DNA follows: TGTGCCAGTATTTCCAGGGGTAACACTGAAGCTTTCTTT. Translation gives CASISRGNTEAFF. Full variable domain (rest looked up from reference TRBV19 and TRBJ1-1): DGGITQSPKYLFRKEGQNVTLSCEQNLNHDAMYWYRQDPGQGLRLIYYSQIVNDFQKGDIAEGYSVSREKKESFPLTVTSAQKNPTAFYLCASISRGNTEAFFGQGTRLTVV.

The genes are TRBV5-4 and TRBJ1-1; D gene ambiguous. Trimming shortened V by 10 bases and J by 3 bases, and 16 bases separated the two germline ends. Germline values: CDR1 SGHNT, CDR2 YYREEE (reference sequence). The CDR3 is made up of 13 amino acids. CDR3 loop: CAGQGYTYTEAFF. Written as DNA, the CDR3 is TGTGCCGGCCAAGGGTATACCTACACTGAAGCTTTCTTT. The full variable domain, completed using reference TRBV5-4 and TRBJ1-1, is ETGVTQSPTHLIKTRGQQVTLRCSSQSGHNTVSWYQQALGQGPQFIFQYYREEENGRGNFPPRFSGLQFPNYSSELNVNALELDDSALYLCAGQGYTYTEAFFGQGTRLTVV.

This clone showed up just once. V and J are TRBV28 and TRBJ2-1; 9 bases line up with TRBD2. V gave up 7 bases and J gave up 8 bases; unmatched junction bases: 12. The CDR3 has 15 amino acids. Germline V gene lookup returns CDR1 MDHEN and CDR2 SYDVKM. As DNA, the CDR3 is TGTGCCAGCAATCAAGAAGCGGGAGGCCGGGATGAGCAGTTCTTC. The encoded protein is CASNQEAGGRDEQFF.

This rearrangement joins TRBV28 to TRBJ2-7; 8 nucleotides line up with TRBD2. This CDR3 is 15 amino acids long. Germline assignment: CDR1 MDHEN and CDR2 SYDVKM. V lost 3 bases, J lost 3 bases, and 7 bases stayed unmatched. The CDR3 sequence is CASSLPGLVDYEQYF. The CDR3 nucleotides are TGTGCCAGCAGTTTGCCGGGACTAGTTGACTACGAGCAGTACTTC.

The chain couples TRBV6-1 to TRBJ2-1; no reliable D call. The V end was cut by 7 bases, the J end by 6 bases, with 16 bases between. The CDR3 is 14 amino acids. Germline CDR1 MNHNS, CDR2 SASEGT. The CDR3 sequence: CASMNYASSNEQFF. CDR3 bases: TGTGCCAGCATGAACTATGCCTCCAGCAATGAGCAGTTCTTC.

V gene TRBV11-3 combines with J gene TRBJ2-2, with D perhaps matching TRBD2 (6 bases). Trimming removed 1 base at V and 4 bases at J, with 10 bases between. This CDR3 has 15 amino acids. CDR1 is SGHNT, CDR2 YENEEA, per germline. The CDR3 reads CASSLGRGGTGELFF. Here the CDR3 DNA reads TGTGCCAGCAGCTTAGGGCGGGGAGGCACCGGGGAGCTGTTTTTT.

The CDR3 DNA reads TGTGCCATCAGCTCCGCCGGGACAGGGGGAGGTTACAATGAGCAGTTCTTC. Translating gives CAISSAGTGGGYNEQFF. The chain employs TRBV10-3 and TRBJ2-1, with TRBD1 matching over 11 bases. Germline V gene sequence: CDR1 ENHRY, CDR2 SYGVKD. The J segment lost 4 bases and the V segment lost 6 bases, leaving 11 bases of the junction unmatched. The CDR3 has 17 amino acids.

This clone was seen only once. DNA of the CDR3: TGCGCCAGCAGCCAAGGGGAGGGGGCGGGAGGCTACACCTTC. Protein: CASSQGEGAGGYTF. The chain is built from TRBV4-1 and TRBJ1-2; TRBD1 agrees at 7 bases. The CDR3 has 14 residues. Germline V CDR1 and CDR2: MGHRA, YSYEKL. The ends lost 1 base at V and 8 bases at J; junction bases unmatched: 7.

V and J are TRBV7-2 and TRBJ1-2, with D unclear. CDR3 length equals 13 residues. Trimming removed 5 bases at V and 2 bases at J, with 9 bases between. In germline, CDR1 is SGHTA, CDR2 FQGNSA. CDR3 sequence (DNA): TGTGCCAGCAGCGCGGACGGGAACTATGGCTACACCTTC. Protein product: CASSADGNYGYTF.

The chain combines TRBV5-8 with TRBJ1-1; D gene ambiguous. Trimming left V 4 bases short and J 4 bases short, with 14 bases between. The CDR3 contains 14 residues. CDR1 and CDR2 (germline): SGHTS, YDEGEE. In nucleotides, the CDR3 is TGTGCCAGCAGCCCAGTCCCCGGACGCACTGAAGCTTTCTTT. Its protein product is CASSPVPGRTEAFF.

V gene TRBV30 combines with J gene TRBJ1-1; 12 bases are a match to TRBD1. Trimming at V came to 1 base and at J to 2 bases, leaving 14 bases not matched to a gene. This CDR3 region has 19 residues. CDR1 and CDR2 (germline): GTSNPN, SVGIG (reference sequence). The CDR3 protein is CAWSAFFPGQGARNTEAFF. The CDR3 DNA is TGTGCCTGGAGTGCCTTTTTCCCGGGACAGGGGGCGCGAAACACTGAAGCTTTCTTT.

V gene TRBV6-5 combines with J gene TRBJ2-1; D remains ambiguous. CDR3 size: 12 residues. The V end lost 6 bases, the J end lost 4 bases, and 7 bases lay between the germline ends. CDR1 and CDR2 from the germline V gene are MNHEY and SVGAGI. The CDR3, as DNA: TGTGCCAGCAGACGATCATACAATGAGCAGTTCTTC. It is translated as CASRRSYNEQFF.

This clone was observed a handful of times. The chain combines TRBV10-3 with TRBJ1-2; D may be TRBD1 (5 bases). CDR3 length: 13 residues. The germline V and J ends were trimmed by 0 bases and 8 bases, with 10 bases remaining between them. Germline lookup yields CDR1 ENHRY and CDR2 SYGVKD. CDR3 region: CAISESGTGGYTF. The CDR3 DNA is TGTGCCATCAGTGAGTCGGGGACTGGCGGCTACACCTTC.

This clone has just one count. The chain carries TRBV5-1 and TRBJ2-3, with 10 nucleotides matching TRBD2. The CDR3 is 15 residues long. CDR1 and CDR2 (germline): SGHRS, YFSETQ. V shed 0 bases and J 5 bases; nucleotides not matched to a gene: 3. CDR3 DNA: TGCGCCAGCAGCTTGGGAGCGGGAGGGGTAGATACGCAGTATTTT. Protein: CASSLGAGGVDTQYF.

This clone was detected once. The chain combines TRBV11-3 with TRBJ2-5; D gene ambiguous. V lost 5 bases, J lost 5 bases, and 15 bases lay in between. This CDR3 region has 14 residues. Germline values: CDR1 SGHNT, CDR2 YENEEA. CDR3 in DNA: TGTGCCAGCAGCCACGGTTTGGGTGGGGAGACCCAGTACTTC. It encodes CASSHGLGGETQYF.

V is TRBV4-3 and J is TRBJ2-4; 7 bases are a match to TRBD1. The CDR3 spans 16 residues. Germline assignment: CDR1 LGHNA and CDR2 YSLEER. V lost 2 bases, J lost 5 bases, and 9 bases stayed unmatched. The CDR3 sequence is CASSQRTGGVENIQYF. The DNA for the CDR3 is TGCGCCAGCAGCCAAAGGACAGGTGGGGTAGAAAACATTCAGTACTTC.

The rearrangement uses TRBV7-9 and TRBJ1-1, with D possibly being TRBD1 (6 bases). From germline, CDR1 is SEHNR and CDR2 FQNEAQ (reference sequence). V shed 2 bases and J shed 1 base, with 11 bases lying between them. CDR3 length equals 15 residues. CDR3: CASSLSGHPNTEAFF. The CDR3 coding sequence is TGTGCCAGCAGCTTATCGGGACACCCGAACACTGAAGCTTTCTTT.

The chain employs TRBV10-2 and TRBJ2-7; D is perhaps TRBD2 (6 bases). The CDR3 has 13 amino acids. V was shortened by 8 bases and J by 3 bases, with 14 bases between the two germline ends. The germline CDR1 and CDR2 sequences are WSHSY and SAAADI. The CDR3 nucleotides read TGCGCCAGCTCTTTCGGCGGGAACTACGAGCAGTACTTC. Protein product: CASSFGGNYEQYF.